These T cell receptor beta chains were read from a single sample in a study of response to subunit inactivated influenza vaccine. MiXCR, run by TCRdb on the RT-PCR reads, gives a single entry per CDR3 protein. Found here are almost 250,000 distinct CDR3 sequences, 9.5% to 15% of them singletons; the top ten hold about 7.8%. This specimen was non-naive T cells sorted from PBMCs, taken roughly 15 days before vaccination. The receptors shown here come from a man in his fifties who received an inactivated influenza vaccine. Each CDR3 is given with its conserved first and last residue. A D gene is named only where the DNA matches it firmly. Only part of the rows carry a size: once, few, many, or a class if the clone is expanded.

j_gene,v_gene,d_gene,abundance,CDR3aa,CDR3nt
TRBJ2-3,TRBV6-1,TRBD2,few,CASSPGTSVRGDTQYF,TGTGCCAGCAGTCCCGGGACTAGCGTGCGGGGAGATACGCAGTATTTT
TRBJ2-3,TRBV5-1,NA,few,CASSYRATDTQYF,TGCGCCAGCAGCTACCGGGCCACAGATACGCAGTATTTT
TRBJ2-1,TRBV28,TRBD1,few,CASSLLRGQYNEQFF,TGTGCCAGCAGTTTATTAAGGGGACAGTACAATGAGCAGTTCTTC
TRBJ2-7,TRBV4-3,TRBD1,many,CASSRETGQAYEQYF,TGCGCCAGCAGCCGAGAAACGGGACAGGCCTACGAGCAGTACTTC
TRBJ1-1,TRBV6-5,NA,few,CASSYAIMGTEAFF,TGTGCCAGCAGTTACGCGATAATGGGCACTGAAGCTTTCTTT
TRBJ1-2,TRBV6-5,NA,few,CASSYAGAGYGYTF,TGTGCCAGCAGTTACGCGGGGGCAGGCTATGGCTACACCTTC
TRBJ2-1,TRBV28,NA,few,CASSRGTSYNEQFF,TGTGCCAGCAGTCGAGGGACTTCCTACAATGAGCAGTTCTTC
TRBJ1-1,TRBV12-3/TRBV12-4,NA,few,CASSLVRAEAFF,TGTGCCAGCAGTTTAGTGCGGGCTGAAGCTTTCTTT
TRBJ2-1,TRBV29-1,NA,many,CSVLDGYNEQFF,TGCAGCGTCTTAGACGGCTACAATGAGCAGTTCTTC
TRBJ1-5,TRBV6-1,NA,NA,CASRESGKQPQHF,TGTGCCAGCAGGGAATCAGGGAAGCAGCCCCAGCATTTT
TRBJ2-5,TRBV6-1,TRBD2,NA,CASSPRTSGRGRETQYF,TGTGCCAGCAGTCCGCGGACTAGCGGGAGAGGCAGGGAGACCCAGTACTTC
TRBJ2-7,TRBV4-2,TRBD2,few,CASSQDGGAGLGEQYF,TGTGCCAGCAGCCAAGATGGGGGAGCGGGACTGGGCGAGCAGTACTTC
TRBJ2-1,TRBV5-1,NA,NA,CASSPQGFDEQFF,TGCGCCAGCAGCCCCCAGGGGTTCGATGAGCAGTTCTTC
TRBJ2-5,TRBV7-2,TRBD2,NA,CASTLTSGAQETQYF,TGTGCCAGCACCCTGACTAGCGGAGCCCAAGAGACCCAGTACTTC
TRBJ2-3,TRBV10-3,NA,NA,CAISEPGAFNTQYF,TGTGCCATCAGTGAGCCTGGGGCCTTTAATACGCAGTATTTT
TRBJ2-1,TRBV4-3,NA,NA,CASSQAPVNYNEQFF,TGCGCCAGCAGCCAAGCGCCAGTAAACTACAATGAGCAGTTCTTC
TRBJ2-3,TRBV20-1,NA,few,CSASPGANTDTQYF,TGCAGTGCTAGCCCGGGGGCAAACACAGATACGCAGTATTTT
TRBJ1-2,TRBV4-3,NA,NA,CASSQARDTSYGYTF,TGCGCCAGCAGCCAGGCCCGAGACACCTCCTATGGCTACACCTTC
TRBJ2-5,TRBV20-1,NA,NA,CSARGPTGQETQYF,TGCAGTGCTAGGGGTCCCACAGGGCAAGAGACCCAGTACTTC
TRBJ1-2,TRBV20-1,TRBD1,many,CSADGGRGQPNYGYTF,TGCAGTGCTGATGGGGGCAGGGGGCAGCCGAACTATGGCTACACCTTC
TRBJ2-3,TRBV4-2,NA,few,CASSPSSGTDTQYF,TGTGCCAGCAGCCCGTCCTCAGGCACAGATACGCAGTATTTT
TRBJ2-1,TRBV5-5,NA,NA,CASSLPNDNEQFF,TGTGCCAGCAGCCTACCCAATGACAATGAGCAGTTCTTC
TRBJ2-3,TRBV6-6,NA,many,CASSRGDTQYF,TGTGCCAGCAGCCGGGGAGATACGCAGTATTTT
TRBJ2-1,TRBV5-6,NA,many,CASGGLSRHNEQFF,TGTGCCAGCGGGGGGTTGTCCCGACACAATGAGCAGTTCTTC
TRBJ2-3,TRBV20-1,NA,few,CSARLATKASTDTQYF,TGCAGTGCTAGACTAGCGACTAAGGCTAGCACAGATACGCAGTATTTT
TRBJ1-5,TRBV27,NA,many,CASSFLGLNQPQHF,TGTGCCAGCAGTTTTTTGGGCCTCAATCAGCCCCAGCATTTT
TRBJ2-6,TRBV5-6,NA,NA,CASSYRVDLSGANVLTF,TGTGCCAGCAGTTACAGGGTAGACCTCTCTGGGGCCAACGTCCTGACTTTC
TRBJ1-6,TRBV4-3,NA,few,CASSQEGGGGNSPLHF,TGCGCCAGCAGCCAAGAAGGGGGTGGGGGGAATTCACCCCTCCACTTT
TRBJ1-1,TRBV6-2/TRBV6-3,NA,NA,CASSYTPGWNTEAFF,TGTGCCAGCAGTTACACCCCCGGGTGGAACACTGAAGCTTTCTTT
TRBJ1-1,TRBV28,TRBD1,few,CASSAGTGSTEAFF,TGTGCCAGCAGTGCCGGGACAGGCTCGACTGAAGCTTTCTTT
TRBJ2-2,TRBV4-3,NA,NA,CASGTEARDGELFF,TGCGCCAGCGGGACGGAGGCTCGGGACGGGGAGCTGTTTTTT
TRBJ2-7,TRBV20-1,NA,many,CSASVLTYEQYF,TGCAGTGCTAGTGTCCTGACCTACGAGCAGTACTTC
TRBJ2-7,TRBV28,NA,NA,CASNPIADRTYEQYF,TGTGCCAGCAATCCAATAGCGGACAGAACCTACGAGCAGTACTTC
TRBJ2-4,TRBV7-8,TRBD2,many,CASSLADRGGKNIQYF,TGTGCCAGCAGCTTAGCGGACCGGGGGGGCAAAAACATTCAGTACTTC
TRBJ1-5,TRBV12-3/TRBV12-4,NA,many,CASSFSMGQPQHF,TGTGCCAGCAGTTTCTCGATGGGTCAGCCCCAGCATTTT
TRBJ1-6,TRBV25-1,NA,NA,CASKESSYNSPLHF,TGTGCCAGCAAAGAGAGCTCCTATAATTCACCCCTCCACTTT
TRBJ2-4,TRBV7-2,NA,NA,CASSRLATDKNIQYF,TGTGCCAGCAGCCGATTGGCGACAGACAAAAACATTCAGTACTTC
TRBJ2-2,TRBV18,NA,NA,CASSPQTGSGATGELFF,TGTGCCAGCTCACCACAAACCGGGAGTGGGGCCACCGGGGAGCTGTTTTTT